The present T cell receptor (beta chain) was sequenced within a study of blood T cell repertoires in COVID-19. Produced via immunoSEQ multiplex PCR; TCRdb's table is partial and in-frame only. The sample carries a few hundred thousand clones, 70% to 90% recorded once. The CDR3 loop spans 13 amino acids. V was clipped by 7 bases and J by 1 base, with 11 bases between them. CDR1 MDHEN and CDR2 SYDVKM come from the germline V gene. This chain links TRBV28 with TRBJ2-7; D possibly corresponds to TRBD1 (5 bases). The sample comprised PBMCs or T cells enriched from blood (not recorded which). This TCR was recovered from a woman in her 30s who had recovered from COVID-19. CDR3 region: CASNPGWSYEQYF. Here the CDR3 DNA reads TGTGCCAGCAACCCAGGGTGGTCCTACGAGCAGTACTTC.